The TCR beta chain described here comes from a study of cytomegalovirus exposure and HLA in healthy donors. This CDR3 has 16 amino acids. V gave up 2 bases and J gave up 6 bases; unmatched junction bases: 8. Germline V CDR1 and CDR2: SGHAT, FQDESV (reference sequence). Amplification used 60 Vbeta primers and 13 Jbeta primers. Here immunoSEQ multiplex PCR was the method, and the copy in TCRdb shows in-frame clones only, minus some. The profile shows approximately 190,000 clones, 75% to 85% of them singletons. The TCR originated in a woman under 30 in good health and CMV-seronegative. The V call is TRBV11-1, the J call TRBJ2-2; 8 nucleotides match TRBD1. The sample was PBMCs. The CDR3 nucleotides read TGTGCCAGCAGCTTACACGACAGGGGTGGCGCCGGGGAGCTGTTTTTT. Protein product: CASSLHDRGGAGELFF.